Shown below are 10 T cell receptor beta chains from a single sample sequenced in a study of early T cells in non-severe SARS-CoV-2 infection. TCRdb independently ran MiXCR on the 5' RACE reads; one entry per CDR3 protein. The sample has approximately 73,000 distinct CDR3 sequences, over 10% seen once. Sequencing was done on a sample of whole blood. The origin of the receptors is an adult who was a healthcare worker with PCR-confirmed SARS-CoV-2 infection or an uninfected control (not recorded which).

There are many counts of this clonotype. This chain uses TRBV12-3 or TRBV12-4 with TRBJ2-7; D tentatively fits TRBD1 or TRBD2 (6 bases each). This CDR3 has 14 residues. V dropped 5 bases and J dropped 0 bases, with 11 bases sitting between them. CDR3 coding DNA: TGTGCCAGCAGTCGGTCGGGGGCCTCCTACGAGCAGTACTTC. Translating it yields CASSRSGASYEQYF.

The chain uses TRBV12-3 or TRBV12-4 and TRBJ2-2; possibly TRBD1 for D (5 bases). This CDR3 is 17 amino acids long. V lost 2 bases, J lost 1 base, and 14 bases lay in between. The CDR3 loop reads CASSLRGWTLNTGELFF. As DNA, the CDR3 is TGTGCCAGCAGTTTAAGGGGTTGGACGTTGAACACCGGGGAGCTGTTTTTT.

This chain uses TRBV12-3 or TRBV12-4 with TRBJ2-3; 10 positions match TRBD2. V shed 5 bases and J 2 bases; nucleotides not matched to a gene: 7. This CDR3 is 16 amino acids long. The DNA of the CDR3 is TGTGCCAGCAGTCAAAGCGGGAGGGATAACACAGATACGCAGTATTTT. Protein: CASSQSGRDNTDTQYF.

In DNA, the CDR3 is TGTGCCAGCAGAAGGGACACCGGGGAGCTGTTTTTT. As protein: CASRRDTGELFF. The genes are TRBV27 and TRBJ2-2; no firm D call. The CDR3 is 12 amino acids. Germline V gene data show CDR1 as MNHEY and CDR2 as SMNVEV (reference sequence). The V end lost 6 bases, the J end lost 3 bases, and 5 bases lay between the germline ends.

This clonotype was seen more than once but under ten times. The chain has TRBV27 and TRBJ1-2; 9 bases match TRBD1. Germline-derived CDR1 and CDR2 are MNHEY and SMNVEV (reference sequence). The V segment lost 5 bases and the J segment 6 bases; nucleotides outside the gene matches: 13. The CDR3 has 16 residues. CDR3 region: CASSLKPQGTGNGYTF. As DNA, the CDR3 is TGTGCCAGCAGTCTCAAACCGCAGGGGACAGGGAATGGCTACACCTTC.

This clonotype turned up a few times. The V gene is TRBV27, the J gene TRBJ1-6; D gene ambiguous. V lost 4 bases and J 7 bases, leaving 17 bases between the germline ends. The germline gives CDR1 MNHEY, CDR2 SMNVEV (reference sequence). CDR3 length: 16 residues. The chain's CDR3 is CASSSDLSVRNSPLHF. DNA for the CDR3: TGTGCCAGCAGTTCTGACCTCTCGGTCAGAAATTCACCCCTCCACTTT.

In its sample, this clonotype was seen many times. The V call is TRBV6-5, the J call TRBJ1-6; perhaps TRBD1 as D (6 bases). The CDR3 covers 14 residues. The V gene lost 6 bases and the J gene lost 10 bases, with 16 bases spanning the gap. Germline CDR1 and CDR2: MNHEY and SVGAGI. The CDR3 loop reads CASRRYRENSPLHF. CDR3 nucleotide sequence: TGTGCCAGCAGGAGATACAGGGAAAACTCACCCCTCCACTTT.

The V call is TRBV7-9, the J call TRBJ2-3; 7 bases are a match to TRBD2. This CDR3 spans 15 amino acids. The V segment lost 3 bases and the J segment 6 bases; nucleotides outside the gene matches: 9. CDR1 and CDR2 (germline): SEHNR, FQNEAQ (reference sequence). Here the CDR3 reads CASSLTRGSIDTQYF. The CDR3 DNA reads TGTGCCAGCAGCTTGACGCGGGGGAGTATCGATACGCAGTATTTT.

This clonotype has only a few counts. The chain is built from TRBV20-1 and TRBJ2-2; 7 bases map to TRBD1. Germline CDR1 and CDR2: DFQATT and SNEGSKA (reference sequence). There are 15 residues in the CDR3. V dropped 3 bases and J dropped 4; count of bases not matched to a gene: 8. CDR3 protein: CSARRPGTVTGELFF. For the CDR3, the DNA is TGCAGTGCTAGGAGGCCCGGGACAGTCACCGGGGAGCTGTTTTTT.

Many counts were recorded for this clonotype. V usage is TRBV27 and J usage is TRBJ2-3; 8 nucleotides align to TRBD2. CDR3 length: 16 amino acids. Germline CDR1 MNHEY, CDR2 SMNVEV (reference sequence). Unmatched junction bases numbered 7, after V lost 5 bases and J lost 0 bases. The CDR3 DNA reads as TGTGCCAGCAGTGGTATAGCGGGGTACAGCACAGATACGCAGTATTTT. Translated: CASSGIAGYSTDTQYF.